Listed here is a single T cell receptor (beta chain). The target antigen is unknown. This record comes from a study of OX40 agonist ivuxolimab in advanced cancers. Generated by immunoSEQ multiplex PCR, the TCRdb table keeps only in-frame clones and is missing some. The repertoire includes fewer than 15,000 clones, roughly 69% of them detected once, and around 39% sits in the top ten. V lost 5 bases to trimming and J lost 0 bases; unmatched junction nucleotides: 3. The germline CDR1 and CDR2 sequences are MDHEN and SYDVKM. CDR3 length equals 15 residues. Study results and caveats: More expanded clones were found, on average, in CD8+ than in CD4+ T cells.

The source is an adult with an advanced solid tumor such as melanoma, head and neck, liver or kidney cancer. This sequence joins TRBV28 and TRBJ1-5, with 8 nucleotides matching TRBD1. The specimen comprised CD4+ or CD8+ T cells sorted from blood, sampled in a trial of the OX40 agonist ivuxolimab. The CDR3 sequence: CASSLTGDSNQPQHF. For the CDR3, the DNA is TGTGCCAGCAGTCTGACAGGGGATAGCAATCAGCCCCAGCATTTT.